The rows below give T cell receptor beta chains drawn from one sample of a study of blood T cell repertoires in COVID-19. The method was immunoSEQ multiplex PCR; TCRdb's version includes in-frame clones alone and lacks a portion of them. The data contain 80,000 to 100,000 clones, 91% of them singletons. Sequencing was done on a sample of peripheral blood. These receptors originate from a human donor with active COVID-19. The donor label of this sample is uncertain. CDR3s leave out the opening cysteine and the closing phenylalanine or tryptophan.

v_call cdr3_aa
TRBV19 ASSIIAEGAYNEQF
TRBV27 ASSLAQGYNSPLH
TRBV5-4 ASSPRDSNYGYT
TRBV12-3/TRBV12-4 ASSFSLRGEQF
TRBV19 ASSIVRDSNQPQH
TRBV19 ASSPSGANSPLH
TRBV4-1 ASSVSIRSSYNEQF
TRBV4-1 ASSPVQGPDTQY
TRBV5-8 ASSQLGPVSGNEQF
TRBV10-3 AIRGGTGTNYGYT
TRBV18 ASSSTIRGGGNSGNTIY
TRBV12-5 ASGLGHQETQY
TRBV15 ATSVEGRGNQPQH
TRBV19 ASSLGTAGYT
TRBV13 ASSGSGTGEKEQF
TRBV11-2 ASSFEVAADTQY
TRBV2 ASSFAQRPTDTQY
TRBV5-6 ASCLSGGATDTQY
TRBV2 ASSPRAGGPGELF
TRBV6-2/TRBV6-3 ASSVQGYNEQF
TRBV24-1 ATSDFKQENTGELF
TRBV6-5 ASSHLSGGTDTQY
TRBV19 ASRGQGGSGANVLT
TRBV2 ASSSPGYEQY
TRBV6-5 ASSYSALHTGELF
TRBV10-3 AISGGTGVQGGYT
TRBV4-3 ASSRGQGGFGELF
TRBV6-5 ASSLTGGSYEQY